The 29 T cell receptor beta chains listed next were all sequenced from one sample in a study of T cells in Graves' hyperthyroidism and ophthalmopathy. Regions amplified from RNA transcripts were the TCR beta CDR3 regions. Initially, a first-round RT-PCR of the TCR CDR3 employed the HTBI primer set. TCRdb reprocessed the multiplex PCR reads with MiXCR, giving one entry per CDR3 protein. The data show a few hundred thousand distinct CDR3 sequences, about 13% seen once. The source material was blood. These receptors all stem from a woman aged 18-35 years with Graves' hyperthyroidism.

This clonotype was seen at least ten times. This chain uses TRBV3-1 with TRBJ2-7, with a possible D match to TRBD1 (5 bases). The CDR3 is 10 residues long. V lost 6 bases and J 5 bases, leaving 5 bases between the germline ends. Germline V CDR1 and CDR2: LGHDT, YNNKEL (reference sequence). The CDR3 DNA reads as TGTGCCAGCAGAGGGGACGAGCAGTACTTC. Amino acid sequence: CASRGDEQYF.

Comment on this clonotype: Given a much more abundant clone one base away, this may be a read error. This chain connects TRBV20-1 to TRBJ1-4, with D unclear. CDR3 size: 10 residues. Trimming cost V 3 bases and J 11 bases, with 7 bases left between them. The germline gives CDR1 DFQATT, CDR2 SNEGSKA (reference sequence). The CDR3 sequence is CSASLDKLFF. In DNA form, the CDR3 reads TGCAGTGCTAGTTTGGATAAACTGTTTTTT.

Ten or more counts support this clonotype. The chain combines TRBV9 with TRBJ1-3; no reliable D call. There are 16 residues in the CDR3. Germline assignment: CDR1 SGDLS and CDR2 YYNGEE. V was clipped by 2 bases and J by 3 bases, with 15 bases between them. The CDR3 region is CASSVTDRLRGNTIYF. In DNA, the CDR3 is TGTGCCAGCAGCGTTACCGACCGTTTGCGTGGAAACACCATATATTTT.

In its sample, this clonotype was seen a few times. This chain links TRBV5-1 with TRBJ1-4; a possible D gene is TRBD1 (6 bases). Trimming removed 5 bases from V and 6 bases from J, with 14 bases in between. The V gene's germline CDR1 is SGHRS and CDR2 YFSETQ. The CDR3 sequence is 14 residues long. The CDR3 loop is CASRPGHQDEKLFF. CDR3 DNA sequence: TGCGCCAGCAGGCCGGGACATCAAGATGAAAAACTGTTTTTT.

The CDR3 spells CASSLNGPGVTDTQYF. The DNA of the CDR3 is TGTGCCAGCAGCTTAAACGGTCCGGGAGTCACAGATACGCAGTATTTT. J is TRBJ2-3 and V is TRBV11-1; D perhaps matches TRBD2 (6 bases). V lost 2 bases and J 2 bases, leaving 14 bases between the germline ends. The CDR3 spans 16 residues. Germline lookup yields CDR1 SGHAT and CDR2 FQDESV (reference sequence).

V gene TRBV11-1 combines with J gene TRBJ2-7, with 16 bases identical to TRBD2. Germline values: CDR1 SGHAT, CDR2 FQDESV (reference sequence). This CDR3 has 18 amino acids. Trimming at V came to 5 bases and at J to 2 bases, leaving 9 bases not matched to a gene. The chain's CDR3 is CASSQPGLAGGGAYEQYF. Written as DNA, the CDR3 is TGTGCCAGCAGCCAGCCGGGACTAGCGGGGGGGGGAGCCTACGAGCAGTACTTC.

The genes are TRBV19 and TRBJ1-2; TRBD1 might be the D (5 bases). The CDR3 has 18 residues. Germline-derived CDR1 and CDR2 are LNHDA and SQIVND (reference sequence). V gave up 5 bases and J gave up 0 bases, with 22 bases separating them. In nucleotides, the CDR3 is TGTGCCAGTAGTCCCCGGTGGGGCGAAGCTACTGCTAACTATGGCTACACCTTC. Amino acid sequence: CASSPRWGEATANYGYTF.

The rearrangement joins TRBV29-1 to TRBJ2-2; the match to TRBD1 covers 9 bases. V gave up 7 bases and J gave up 4 bases; unmatched junction bases: 4. The CDR3 runs 13 residues. Germline CDR1 reads SQVTM; CDR2 reads ANQGSEA. The CDR3 here is CSGGQGSTGELFF. CDR3 sequence (DNA): TGCAGCGGGGGACAGGGTAGCACCGGGGAGCTGTTTTTT.

This clonotype was counted ten times or more. This chain joins TRBV11-3 and TRBJ1-1; D is unclear. Germline values: CDR1 SGHNT, CDR2 YENEEA. The length of the CDR3 is 13 residues. The germline V and J ends were trimmed by 5 bases and 5 bases, with 12 bases remaining between them. The CDR3 here is CASSLRMGTEAFF. As DNA, the CDR3 is TGTGCCAGCAGCCTGAGAATGGGGACTGAAGCTTTCTTT.

The genes are TRBV3-1 and TRBJ1-3; D unresolved. Germline lookup yields CDR1 LGHDT and CDR2 YNNKEL (reference sequence). The CDR3 has 15 residues. The germline V and J ends were trimmed by 2 bases and 2 bases, with 10 bases remaining between them. CDR3 sequence reads: CASSQSYGAGNTIYF. The CDR3 DNA follows: TGTGCCAGCAGCCAATCGTACGGGGCTGGAAACACCATATATTTT.

The table lists this clonotype with a few counts. The genes are TRBV7-8 and TRBJ1-5; a weak D match, TRBD1 (6 bases). The V and J ends lost 3 bases and 5 bases respectively, with 8 bases between them. The CDR3 is 13 amino acids. Germline V gene data show CDR1 as SGHVS and CDR2 as FQNEAQ. CDR3 in DNA: TGTGCCAGCAGCTTTAACAGGGATCAGCCCCAGCATTTT. Its protein product is CASSFNRDQPQHF.

The V gene is TRBV11-2, the J gene TRBJ2-3; D may be TRBD2 (6 bases). CDR3 length: 17 amino acids. V was shortened by 1 base and J by 2 bases, with 16 bases between the two germline ends. The germline V gene encodes CDR1 SGHAT and CDR2 FQNNGV. CDR3 coding DNA: TGTGCCAGCAGCTTAGGCGAACCTCGGGGGTACACAGATACGCAGTATTTT. Translating it yields CASSLGEPRGYTDTQYF.

The chain carries TRBV20-1 and TRBJ1-6; possibly TRBD1 for D (5 bases). The CDR3 is made up of 15 amino acids. Germline loops: CDR1 DFQATT, CDR2 SNEGSKA (reference sequence). Trimming took off 6 bases at V and 4 bases at J, with 16 bases between the two ends. The CDR3 protein is CSAALTVGYNSPLHF. The DNA for the CDR3 is TGCAGTGCGGCTCTGACAGTTGGATATAATTCACCCCTCCACTTT.

This clonotype was observed at least ten times. The genes are TRBV11-1 and TRBJ1-5; the match to TRBD1 covers 9 bases. After removal of 1 base from V and 7 bases from J, the junction contained 2 bases not matched to a gene. The CDR3 contains 14 residues. CDR1 SGHAT and CDR2 FQDESV come from the germline V gene (reference sequence). The CDR3 DNA reads TGTGCCAGCAGCTTAGGGGACAGGGCCCAGCCCCAGCATTTT. It encodes CASSLGDRAQPQHF.

At least ten counts were recorded for this clonotype. J is TRBJ2-3 and V is TRBV7-9; 14 positions agree with TRBD2. Germline V gene sequence: CDR1 SEHNR, CDR2 FQNEAQ (reference sequence). The CDR3 spans 16 residues. J gave up 4 bases and V 5 bases, and 5 bases lay outside the gene matches. CDR3 DNA: TGTGCCAGCAGCACGACTAGCGGGAGGGGGTCAGATACGCAGTATTTT. It translates to CASSTTSGRGSDTQYF.

This clonotype was detected only a few times. This chain links TRBV28 with TRBJ1-5; 8 nucleotides agree with TRBD1. The CDR3 covers 15 residues. Germline CDR1 is MDHEN and CDR2 is SYDVKM. V shed 3 bases and J 6 bases; nucleotides not matched to a gene: 7. The CDR3 spells CASSLSQGGGQPQHF. The CDR3 DNA is TGTGCCAGCAGTTTGTCACAGGGGGGAGGTCAGCCCCAGCATTTT.

This clonotype has only a few counts. This sequence joins TRBV4-2 and TRBJ2-1; D may be TRBD1 (6 bases). This CDR3 is built from 16 residues. Germline V gives CDR1 LGHNA, CDR2 YNFKEQ. The V end was cut by 0 bases, the J end by 4 bases, with 13 bases between. The CDR3 spells CASSQEAGVFYNEQFF. CDR3 nucleotides: TGTGCCAGCAGCCAAGAAGCAGGGGTCTTTTACAATGAGCAGTTCTTC.

CDR3 amino acids: CANFGTGDETDTQYF. Here the CDR3 DNA reads TGTGCCAATTTTGGGACAGGGGACGAGACAGATACGCAGTATTTT. This sequence joins TRBV19 and TRBJ2-3; 10 nucleotides match TRBD1. This CDR3 has 15 residues. With V trimmed by 10 bases and J by 3 bases, 10 bases remained unmatched. The germline CDR1 and CDR2 sequences are LNHDA and SQIVND (reference sequence). Full variable domain (missing parts from reference TRBV19 and TRBJ2-3): DGGITQSPKYLFRKEGQNVTLSCEQNLNHDAMYWYRQDPGQGLRLIYYSQIVNDFQKGDIAEGYSVSREKKESFPLTVTSAQKNPTAFYLCANFGTGDETDTQYFGPGTRLTVL.

This clonotype was picked up many times. V gene TRBV2 combines with J gene TRBJ2-1; D might be TRBD1 or TRBD2, each matching 5 bases. V was clipped by 7 bases and J by 0 bases, with 10 bases between them. Germline loops: CDR1 SNHLY, CDR2 FYNNEI. This CDR3 is built from 14 residues. CDR3 protein: CASKGPSSYNEQFF. CDR3 sequence (DNA): TGTGCCAGCAAGGGACCGAGCTCCTACAATGAGCAGTTCTTC.

This clonotype occurred a few times. The rearrangement uses TRBV3-1 and TRBJ2-7; a weak D match, TRBD2 (6 bases). Trimming removed 0 bases at V and 1 base at J, with 10 bases between. The CDR3 totals 15 residues. Germline loops: CDR1 LGHDT, CDR2 YNNKEL (reference sequence). The CDR3 bases are TGTGCCAGCAGCCAAGATAATAGCGGATCCTACGAGCAGTACTTC. It specifies CASSQDNSGSYEQYF.

This chain connects TRBV24-1 to TRBJ1-1; no clear D. CDR3 size: 13 residues. Per the germline V gene, CDR1 is KGHDR and CDR2 is SFDVKD. Trimming left V 9 bases short and J 2 bases short, with 12 bases between. CDR3 DNA: TGTGCCACCGGTTCCGGCCCTAACACTGAAGCTTTCTTT. Its translation: CATGSGPNTEAFF.

In the case of this clonotype: A much larger clonotype is one base distant, so this may be a read error. The CDR3: CASSLSRLPARDTQYF. CDR3 DNA: TGTGCCAGCAGTTTATCGAGATTACCCGCCAGAGATACGCAGTATTTT. The chain couples TRBV27 to TRBJ2-3; no definite D call. Trimming shortened V by 0 bases and J by 5 bases, and 15 bases separated the two germline ends. CDR3 length: 16 residues. Germline assignment: CDR1 MNHEY and CDR2 SMNVEV (reference sequence).

In its sample, this clonotype was seen many times. This chain uses TRBV28 with TRBJ1-3, with D hard to call. Germline V gives CDR1 MDHEN, CDR2 SYDVKM. The CDR3 is 14 amino acids. Trimming shortened V by 7 bases and J by 0 bases, and 10 bases separated the two germline ends. The CDR3 is CASNTGSSGNTIYF. In DNA, the CDR3 is TGTGCCAGCAATACGGGGAGCTCTGGAAACACCATATATTTT.

This clonotype came up a few times. The V call is TRBV6-1, the J call TRBJ2-2; D call uncertain. CDR1 and CDR2 (germline): MNHNS, SASEGT. This CDR3 spans 14 amino acids. With 8 bases removed from V and 2 bases from J, the gap between germline ends came to 12 bases. The CDR3: CASVGQLNTGELFF. As DNA, the CDR3 is TGTGCCAGCGTCGGGCAGCTAAACACCGGGGAGCTGTTTTTT.

The sample holds many counts of this clonotype. The J gene is TRBJ1-1, the V gene TRBV12-3 or TRBV12-4; no firm D call. CDR3 length: 12 amino acids. V lost 7 bases, J lost 13 bases, and 19 bases lay in between. CDR3 region: CASTLDLVGGFF. CDR3 coding DNA: TGTGCCAGCACCCTGGACCTGGTTGGCGGTTTCTTT.

Comment on this clonotype: A single base separates this from a much larger clone, so it may be a read error. V is TRBV6-2 or TRBV6-3 and J is TRBJ1-6; TRBD1 matches 8 bases. J lost 8 bases, V lost 7 bases, and 13 bases had no gene match. Germline CDR1 is MNHEY and CDR2 is SVGEGT. This CDR3 region has 16 residues. DNA of the CDR3: TGTGCCAGCACCAGGACAGGGTTCGCTTATGATTCACCCCTCCACTTT. This codes for CASTRTGFAYDSPLHF.

Many counts were recorded for this clonotype. The chain uses TRBV14 and TRBJ2-5; D is tentatively TRBD1 or TRBD2 (5 bases each). V dropped 4 bases and J dropped 4 bases, with 19 bases sitting between them. Germline assignment: CDR1 SGHDN and CDR2 FVKESK. CDR3 length: 16 residues. The CDR3 protein is CASSPLDGAEGETQYF. The CDR3 DNA reads TGTGCCAGCAGCCCTCTGGATGGGGCCGAGGGAGAGACCCAGTACTTC.

This clonotype has more than one count but fewer than ten. V usage is TRBV20-1 and J usage is TRBJ2-1; D unresolved. The germline V gene has CDR1 DFQATT and CDR2 SNEGSKA (reference sequence). The CDR3 loop spans 15 amino acids. Trimming stripped 3 bases from V and 0 bases from J, with 12 bases between. The CDR3 DNA reads TGCAGTGCTAGGACCGGCGGAAGCTCCTACAATGAGCAGTTCTTC. Translated: CSARTGGSSYNEQFF.

This clonotype was found a few times. A much larger clone lies a single base off, so this may be a read error. This chain connects TRBV11-2 to TRBJ2-5; TRBD2 matches at 8 bases. Germline lookup yields CDR1 SGHAT and CDR2 FQNNGV. J was trimmed by 5 bases and V by 5 bases; bases with no gene match: 4. The CDR3 sequence is 13 residues long. The CDR3 sequence: CASSPGGGETQYF. In nucleotides, the CDR3 is TGTGCCAGCAGCCCCGGGGGGGGGGAGACCCAGTACTTC.